Listed below are T cell receptor beta chains from one sample, sequenced in a study of T cell responses to AZD1222 COVID-19 vaccine. TCRdb's table, derived via immunoSEQ multiplex PCR, lists solely in-frame clones and lacks some. The data contain roughly 100,000 clones, roughly 90% of them seen just once; the ten biggest clones take up 8% to 9.5%. Specimen: peripheral blood, collected 28 days after the second AZD1222 dose. Receptors were obtained from an adult who received the AZD1222 COVID-19 vaccine. Both conserved end residues are part of each CDR3. The order of the fields is CDR3 length, J gene, V gene, CDR3 protein.

len: 16
j_gene: TRBJ2-7
v_gene: TRBV7-2
CDR3aa: CASSLRLAGLTYEQYF

len: 15
j_gene: TRBJ2-5
v_gene: TRBV3-1/TRBV3-2
CDR3aa: CASSQELAGGGAQYF

len: 16
j_gene: TRBJ2-1
v_gene: TRBV7-2
CDR3aa: CASSLVGTSGSNEQFF

len: 18
j_gene: TRBJ2-3
v_gene: TRBV3-1/TRBV3-2
CDR3aa: CASSLHSTRKGGPDTQYF

len: 13
j_gene: TRBJ1-2
v_gene: TRBV25-1
CDR3aa: CASSAAPNYGYTF

len: 13
j_gene: TRBJ2-7
v_gene: TRBV5-5
CDR3aa: CASSSSSSYEQYF

len: 14
j_gene: TRBJ2-3
v_gene: TRBV28
CDR3aa: CASSNGGVTDTQYF

len: 20
j_gene: TRBJ1-2
v_gene: TRBV6-2/TRBV6-3
CDR3aa: CASSLGQGSLLLKLLDGYTF

len: 16
j_gene: TRBJ1-5
v_gene: TRBV28
CDR3aa: CASGVATGGLNQPQHF

len: 15
j_gene: TRBJ1-6
v_gene: TRBV3-1/TRBV3-2
CDR3aa: CASSQVGVGNSPLHF

len: 15
j_gene: TRBJ1-3
v_gene: TRBV18
CDR3aa: CASSPSSDSGNTIYF

len: 15
j_gene: TRBJ1-6
v_gene: TRBV7-2
CDR3aa: CASSLVGAYNSPLHF

len: 17
j_gene: TRBJ2-3
v_gene: TRBV11-2
CDR3aa: CASSFIARAGSTDTQYF

len: 14
j_gene: TRBJ1-2
v_gene: TRBV5-8
CDR3aa: CASSLGGADYGYTF

len: 14
j_gene: TRBJ2-1
v_gene: TRBV2
CDR3aa: CASSESWAYLEQFF

len: 17
j_gene: TRBJ2-5
v_gene: TRBV13
CDR3aa: CASSQRLAGGPGETQYF

len: 12
j_gene: TRBJ2-1
v_gene: TRBV12-3/TRBV12-4
CDR3aa: CASLDENNEQFF

len: 16
j_gene: TRBJ2-5
v_gene: TRBV4-2
CDR3aa: CASSRTVGTSQETQYF

len: 19
j_gene: TRBJ2-7
v_gene: TRBV5-4
CDR3aa: CASSLMRTSAELIGYEQYF

len: 15
j_gene: TRBJ2-2
v_gene: TRBV9
CDR3aa: CASSVHPRSGGELFF

len: 16
j_gene: TRBJ1-3
v_gene: TRBV5-1
CDR3aa: CASSFTGGDSGNTIYF

len: 16
j_gene: TRBJ1-5
v_gene: TRBV7-2
CDR3aa: CASSLDGAGSNQPQHF

len: 15
j_gene: TRBJ2-5
v_gene: TRBV5-1
CDR3aa: CASSPQTSTQETQYF

len: 15
j_gene: TRBJ2-5
v_gene: TRBV7-8
CDR3aa: CASNLDRGQGETQYF

len: 12
j_gene: TRBJ1-1
v_gene: TRBV28
CDR3aa: CASRQGASEAFF

len: 15
j_gene: TRBJ1-2
v_gene: TRBV2
CDR3aa: CASRATLDRGRGYTF

len: 15
j_gene: TRBJ1-2
v_gene: TRBV6-5
CDR3aa: CASRAGDRQSYGYTF

len: 14
j_gene: TRBJ1-3
v_gene: TRBV14
CDR3aa: CASSQGTVGNTIYF

len: 17
j_gene: TRBJ2-2
v_gene: TRBV4-3
CDR3aa: CASSQEPPGRVTGELFF

len: 13
j_gene: TRBJ2-3
v_gene: TRBV6-2/TRBV6-3
CDR3aa: CASSYSGVDTQYF

len: 14
j_gene: TRBJ1-1
v_gene: TRBV5-1
CDR3aa: CASSFARTNTEAFF

len: 14
j_gene: TRBJ2-3
v_gene: TRBV5-1
CDR3aa: CASSDGLEYGTQYF

len: 14
j_gene: TRBJ1-1
v_gene: TRBV27
CDR3aa: CAAKRGGRGTEAFF

len: 14
j_gene: TRBJ1-5
v_gene: TRBV28
CDR3aa: CASSRTGKDQPQHF

len: 11
j_gene: TRBJ2-7
v_gene: TRBV19
CDR3aa: CAISGRAPKYF

len: 13
j_gene: TRBJ2-5
v_gene: TRBV3-1/TRBV3-2
CDR3aa: CASSQRGEETQYF

len: 13
j_gene: TRBJ1-1
v_gene: TRBV19
CDR3aa: CASSIRGNTEAFF

len: 14
j_gene: TRBJ1-5
v_gene: TRBV6-5
CDR3aa: CASGPRVSNQPQHF

len: 15
j_gene: TRBJ2-7
v_gene: TRBV5-1
CDR3aa: CASSLYPDTSYEQYF

len: 14
j_gene: TRBJ2-7
v_gene: TRBV6-1
CDR3aa: CASTRSRTSYEQYF

len: 14
j_gene: TRBJ1-5
v_gene: TRBV9
CDR3aa: CASSVTGAGGIQHF

len: 14
j_gene: TRBJ2-1
v_gene: TRBV7-2
CDR3aa: CASSLAGQGAVPFF

len: 16
j_gene: TRBJ1-3
v_gene: TRBV28
CDR3aa: CASSSRWDLSGNTIYF

len: 16
j_gene: TRBJ1-1
v_gene: TRBV7-8
CDR3aa: CASSLENRLVNTEAFF

len: 12
j_gene: TRBJ2-3
v_gene: TRBV6-5
CDR3aa: CASSQAGGTQYF

len: 13
j_gene: TRBJ2-7
v_gene: TRBV28
CDR3aa: CASIRDRGHEQYF

len: 16
j_gene: TRBJ2-3
v_gene: TRBV6-1
CDR3aa: CASSERVGGPADTQYF

len: 14
j_gene: TRBJ1-1
v_gene: TRBV7-8
CDR3aa: CASSLSAGLGEAFF

len: 14
j_gene: TRBJ2-2
v_gene: TRBV7-6
CDR3aa: CASSLRGFSGELFF